Listed below are T cell receptor beta chains from one sample, sequenced in a study of Ad26.COV2.S vaccination and SARS-CoV-2 variants. Sequenced by immunoSEQ multiplex PCR; TCRdb stores in-frame clones only, minus some. The data show more than 350,000 clones, around 90% seen once. Here the sequenced sample was peripheral blood, taken in a trial of Ad26.COV2.S vaccine versus placebo. The receptors here all came from a person aged 18 to 65 who received the Ad26.COV2.S COVID-19 vaccine or a placebo. The CDR3 runs from the conserved cysteine through the conserved F or W. A D gene is named only where the DNA matches it firmly. Clone size is shown for a subset of rows, as once, few, many or a class of expanded clone.

d_gene	v_gene	abundance	j_gene	CDR3aa	CDR3nt
.	TRBV5-8	.	TRBJ1-5	CASSLAGGLPQHF	TGTGCCAGCAGCTTGGCCGGGGGGCTGCCCCAGCATTTT
.	TRBV7-6	.	TRBJ1-1	CASSYGAGTEAFF	TGTGCCAGCAGCTATGGGGCAGGCACTGAAGCTTTCTTT
TRBD1	TRBV3-1/TRBV3-2	.	TRBJ2-7	CASSQRGQSYYEQYF	TGTGCCAGCAGCCAACGGGGACAGAGCTACTACGAGCAGTACTTC
TRBD1	TRBV6-5	once	TRBJ1-1	CASNVDRENTEAFF	TGTGCCAGCAACGTCGACAGGGAAAACACTGAAGCTTTCTTT
.	TRBV5-6	.	TRBJ1-1	CASSLDSLTNTEAFF	TGTGCCAGCAGCTTGGACAGCCTAACGAACACTGAAGCTTTCTTT
.	TRBV18	.	TRBJ2-6	CASSGAGANVLTF	TGTGCCAGCTCAGGGGCTGGGGCCAACGTCCTGACTTTC
.	TRBV21-1	.	TRBJ2-3	CASSDTGTSRGDTQYF	TGTGCCAGCAGCGACACCGGGACTAGCAGGGGAGATACGCAGTATTTT
.	TRBV5-1	.	TRBJ2-7	CASTGQGYEQYF	TGCGCCAGCACCGGGCAGGGCTACGAGCAGTACTTC
TRBD2	TRBV25-1	.	TRBJ2-1	CASSGTGTRAYNEQFF	TGTGCCAGCAGTGGAACCGGGACTAGGGCCTACAATGAGCAGTTCTTC
.	TRBV30	.	TRBJ2-2	CAWSRTDNTGELFF	TGTGCCTGGAGTAGGACTGATAACACCGGGGAGCTGTTTTTT
TRBD2	TRBV6-5	.	TRBJ2-7	CASSSTSGRYEQYF	TGTGCCAGCAGTTCAACTAGCGGGAGGTACGAGCAGTACTTC
.	TRBV4-1	.	TRBJ1-3	CASSQGGARGNTIYF	TGCGCCAGCAGCCAAGGGGGCGCTCGGGGAAACACCATATATTTT
TRBD2	TRBV4-2	.	TRBJ2-7	CASSQDPAGGPDEQYF	TGTGCCAGCAGCCAAGATCCAGCGGGAGGGCCTGACGAGCAGTACTTC
TRBD1	TRBV6-1	.	TRBJ1-2	CASSDFGTAKAVNYGYTF	TGTGCCAGCAGTGACTTTGGGACAGCAAAAGCGGTTAACTATGGCTACACCTTC
TRBD2	TRBV9	.	TRBJ2-2	CASSVRSGSRAGELFF	TGTGCCAGCAGCGTACGAAGCGGGAGCAGGGCCGGGGAGCTGTTTTTT
.	TRBV11-2	.	TRBJ1-1	CASSLDNRDYTEAFF	TGTGCCAGCAGCTTAGATAACAGGGATTACACTGAAGCTTTCTTT
.	TRBV28	.	TRBJ2-5	CASSPEGRETQYF	TGTGCCAGCAGTCCCGAGGGTCGAGAGACCCAGTACTTC
.	TRBV6-2/TRBV6-3	.	TRBJ1-5	CASSGGQHNQPQHF	TGTGCCAGCAGTGGAGGACAGCATAATCAGCCCCAGCATTTT
TRBD2	TRBV7-9	.	TRBJ2-3	CASSPPGGTSGSDTQYF	TGTGCCAGCAGCCCCCCCGGGGGGACTAGCGGGTCAGATACGCAGTATTTT
TRBD2	TRBV11-2	.	TRBJ2-7	CASSLGGGRGYEQYF	TGTGCCAGCAGCTTAGGGGGCGGGAGAGGCTACGAGCAGTACTTC
TRBD1	TRBV20-1	.	TRBJ2-7	CSASLSTGGAGTPYEQYF	TGCAGTGCTAGTCTTTCGACAGGGGGCGCGGGGACACCCTACGAGCAGTACTTC
.	TRBV28	.	TRBJ2-7	CASSFLGTYEQYF	TGTGCCAGCAGCTTCCTCGGGACGTACGAGCAGTACTTC
TRBD2	TRBV11-2	.	TRBJ2-3	CASRPSGGWSDTQYF	TGTGCCAGCAGGCCTAGCGGGGGGTGGTCAGATACGCAGTATTTT
.	TRBV27	.	TRBJ2-1	CASSLQDISSTVNEQFF	TGTGCCAGCAGTCTACAGGACATCTCCTCCACTGTTAATGAGCAGTTCTTC
.	TRBV2	.	TRBJ2-5	CASSVETQYF	TGTGCCAGCAGTGTTGAGACCCAGTACTTC
.	TRBV5-1	.	TRBJ2-7	CASSLGGIPEQYF	TGCGCCAGCAGCTTGGGAGGGATTCCCGAGCAGTACTTC
.	TRBV15	.	TRBJ2-1	CATSTPRVSWRNEQFF	TGTGCCACCAGCACCCCCAGGGTTAGCTGGCGGAATGAGCAGTTCTTC
TRBD1	TRBV27	.	TRBJ1-4	CASSPQGAREKLFF	TGTGCCAGCAGTCCACAGGGGGCGCGCGAAAAACTGTTTTTT
.	TRBV6-5	.	TRBJ1-5	CASRQGPYQPQHF	TGTGCCAGCAGACAGGGCCCGTATCAGCCCCAGCATTTT